The rows below give T cell receptor beta chains drawn from one sample of a study of identical twins. TCRdb redid the calling of the 5' RACE reads with MiXCR, one entry per CDR3 protein. This table has hundreds of thousands of distinct CDR3 sequences, roughly 18% appearing once. These data also formed part of another study, on T cells expressing NK-cell markers.

The sequencing input was PBMCs. These receptor sequences come from a woman between 18 and 30 years old in good health. Each CDR3 is given with its conserved first and last residue. The D gene is left open where the match is weak. Clone size, where shown, is once, few, many, or a class for clones that have expanded.

j_call v_call d_call clone_size cdr3_aa cdr3_nt
TRBJ1-1 TRBV20-1 . . CSARTNRNTEAFF TGCAGTGCTCGCACAAACCGTAACACTGAAGCTTTCTTT
TRBJ1-1 TRBV20-1 . few CSARDRVGTEAFF TGCAGTGCTAGAGACAGGGTGGGCACTGAAGCTTTCTTT
TRBJ2-5 TRBV9 . few CASSPDIQETQYF TGTGCCAGCAGCCCGGACATTCAAGAGACCCAGTACTTC
TRBJ2-6 TRBV6-2/TRBV6-3 TRBD1 . CASTSTGGANVLTF TGTGCCAGCACCTCGACAGGGGGGGCCAACGTCCTGACTTTC
TRBJ2-1 TRBV5-1 . few CASRALVSYNEQFF TGCGCCAGCAGAGCACTAGTGTCCTACAATGAGCAGTTCTTC
TRBJ2-7 TRBV7-2 TRBD2 few CASSPGHGGTSGSEQYF TGTGCCAGCAGCCCCGGACACGGAGGGACTAGCGGGTCCGAGCAGTACTTC
TRBJ2-7 TRBV12-3/TRBV12-4 . . CASSTSAYEQYF TGTGCCAGCAGCACATCCGCCTACGAGCAGTACTTC
TRBJ1-3 TRBV25-1 . . CASSPLGAKGNTIYF TGTGCCAGCAGTCCGCTCGGGGCAAAGGGGAACACCATATATTTT
TRBJ1-2 TRBV7-9 . few CASSLVKQVPYYGYTF TGTGCCAGCAGCTTAGTTAAACAGGTTCCCTATTATGGCTACACCTTC
TRBJ2-7 TRBV5-1 . . CASKPTPSEEQYF TGCGCCAGCAAGCCGACACCATCCGAGGAGCAGTACTTC
TRBJ2-7 TRBV6-1 TRBD2 few CASRISGRASEQYF TGTGCCAGCAGGATTAGCGGGAGGGCCAGCGAGCAGTACTTC
TRBJ2-1 TRBV20-1 TRBD2 few CSARKRGLARDNEQFF TGCAGTGCGAGAAAGAGGGGACTAGCTCGTGACAATGAGCAGTTCTTC
TRBJ2-5 TRBV14 . few CASSQRTLKETQYF TGTGCCAGCAGCCAGCGGACACTGAAAGAGACCCAGTACTTC
TRBJ2-3 TRBV7-9 . . CASSRTRDTQYF TGTGCCAGCAGCCGGACCCGAGATACGCAGTATTTT
TRBJ1-5 TRBV12-3/TRBV12-4 . few CASRSPGVPQHF TGTGCCAGCAGGTCGCCCGGGGTGCCCCAGCATTTT
TRBJ1-1 TRBV9 . . CASSHISRGREGTEAFF TGTGCCAGCAGCCACATAAGCAGGGGCCGAGAGGGCACTGAAGCTTTCTTT
TRBJ2-7 TRBV5-1 . . CASSLGHYGNEQYF TGCGCCAGCAGCTTGGGCCATTACGGTAACGAGCAGTACTTC
TRBJ2-4 TRBV20-1 . many CSASDGVRGGIQYF TGCAGTGCTAGCGACGGGGTCCGAGGGGGCATTCAGTACTTC
TRBJ2-6 TRBV10-1 TRBD2 . CASSWTREGVLTF TGCGCCAGCAGTTGGACGCGGGAGGGTGTCCTGACTTTC
TRBJ2-3 TRBV12-3/TRBV12-4 . many CASSSRGNREDADTQYF TGTGCCAGCAGTTCAAGGGGGAACAGGGAAGATGCTGATACGCAGTATTTT
TRBJ2-3 TRBV20-1 . . CSARSMADTQYF TGCAGTGCTAGGTCTATGGCAGATACGCAGTATTTT
TRBJ2-5 TRBV20-1 . few CSARGWGRGETQYF TGCAGTGCTAGAGGGTGGGGGAGAGGAGAGACCCAGTACTTC
TRBJ1-3 TRBV5-6 TRBD1 . CASSLQGVLGNTIYF TGTGCCAGCAGCCTCCAGGGGGTGCTCGGAAACACCATATATTTT
TRBJ2-1 TRBV12-3/TRBV12-4 . many CASSLSAAGRGNEQFF TGTGCCAGCAGTTTATCTGCGGCAGGGCGAGGCAATGAGCAGTTCTTC
TRBJ1-6 TRBV5-1 . . CASSLDSNSPLHF TGCGCCAGCAGCTTGGACAGTAATTCACCCCTCCACTTT
TRBJ2-1 TRBV9 . . CASSPPTGNEQFF TGTGCCAGCAGCCCCCCAACCGGCAATGAGCAGTTCTTC
TRBJ2-5 TRBV5-1 . . CASSLAASEETQYF TGCGCCAGCAGCTTGGCCGCGTCCGAGGAGACCCAGTACTTC